The clone carrying this T cell receptor beta chain was observed once. This record belongs to a study of blood T cells in healthy people across ages. A sample-barcoded 5' primer and a J-beta primer mix were used in a second PCR of roughly 7 to 11 cycles. TCRdb re-called the 5' RACE reads with MiXCR, one entry per CDR3 protein. The sample shows 1.5 million to 2 million distinct CDR3 sequences, about 35% of them seen only once. The germline CDR1 and CDR2 sequences are SGHRS and YFSETQ. The V end was cut by 6 bases, the J end by 6 bases, with 11 bases between. The CDR3 has 12 residues. This TCR came from a woman between 25 and 40 years old in good health. J is TRBJ2-3 and V is TRBV5-1; D remains ambiguous. Sequencing was done on a sample of blood. The CDR3 here is CASTFRGDTQYF. The CDR3 bases are TGCGCCAGCACCTTCCGTGGGGATACGCAGTATTTT. The full variable domain, rest sourced from reference TRBV5-1 and TRBJ2-3, is KAGVTQTPRYLIKTRGQQVTLSCSPISGHRSVSWYQQTPGQGLQFLFEYFSETQRNKGNFPGRFSGRQFSNSRSEMNVSTLELGDSALYLCASTFRGDTQYFGPGTRLTVL.